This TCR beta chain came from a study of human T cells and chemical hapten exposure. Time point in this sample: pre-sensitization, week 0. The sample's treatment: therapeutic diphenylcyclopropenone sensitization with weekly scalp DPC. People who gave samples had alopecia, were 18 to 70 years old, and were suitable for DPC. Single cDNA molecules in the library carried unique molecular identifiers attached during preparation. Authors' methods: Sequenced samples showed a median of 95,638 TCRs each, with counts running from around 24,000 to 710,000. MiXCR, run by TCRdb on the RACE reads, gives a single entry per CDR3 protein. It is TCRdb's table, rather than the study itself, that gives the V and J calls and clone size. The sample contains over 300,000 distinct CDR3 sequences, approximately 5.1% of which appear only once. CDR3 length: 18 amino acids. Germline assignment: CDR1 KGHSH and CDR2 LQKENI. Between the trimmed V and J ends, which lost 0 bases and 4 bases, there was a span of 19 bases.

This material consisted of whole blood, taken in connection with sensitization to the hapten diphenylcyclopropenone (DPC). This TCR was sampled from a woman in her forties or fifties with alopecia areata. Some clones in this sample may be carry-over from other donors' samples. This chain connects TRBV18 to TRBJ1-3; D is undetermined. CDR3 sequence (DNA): TGTGCCAGCTCACCACCGCGGTCTGGATCTGATTTGGGAAACACCATATATTTT. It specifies CASSPPRSGSDLGNTIYF.